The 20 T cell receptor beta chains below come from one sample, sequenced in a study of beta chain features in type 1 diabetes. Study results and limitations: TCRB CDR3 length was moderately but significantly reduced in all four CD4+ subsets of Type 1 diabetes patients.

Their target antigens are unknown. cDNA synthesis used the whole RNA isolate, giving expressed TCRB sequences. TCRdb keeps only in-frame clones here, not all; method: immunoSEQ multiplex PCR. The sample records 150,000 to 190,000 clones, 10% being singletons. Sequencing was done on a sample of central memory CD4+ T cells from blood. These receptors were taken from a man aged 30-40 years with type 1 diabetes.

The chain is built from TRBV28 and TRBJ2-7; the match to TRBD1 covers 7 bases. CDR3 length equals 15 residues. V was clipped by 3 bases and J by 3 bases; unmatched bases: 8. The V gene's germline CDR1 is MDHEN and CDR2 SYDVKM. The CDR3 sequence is CASSFLRQGFYEQYF. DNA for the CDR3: TGTGCCAGCAGTTTCCTCCGACAGGGCTTCTACGAGCAGTACTTC.

The CDR3 coding sequence is TGTGCCAGCAGTACAGGTAGCACAGATACGCAGTATTTT. Its translation: CASSTGSTDTQYF. The V call is TRBV28, the J call TRBJ2-3; a possible D gene is TRBD1 (5 bases). Germline assignment: CDR1 MDHEN and CDR2 SYDVKM. Trimming shortened V by 5 bases and J by 0 bases, and 6 bases separated the two germline ends. The CDR3 length is 13 residues.

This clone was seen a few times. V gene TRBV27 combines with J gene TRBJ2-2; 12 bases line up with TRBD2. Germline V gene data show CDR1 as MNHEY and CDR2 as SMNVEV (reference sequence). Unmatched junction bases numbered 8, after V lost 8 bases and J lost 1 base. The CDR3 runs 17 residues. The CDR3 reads CASSALAGGGNTGELFF. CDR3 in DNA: TGTGCCAGCTCGGCACTAGCGGGAGGTGGGAACACCGGGGAGCTGTTTTTT.

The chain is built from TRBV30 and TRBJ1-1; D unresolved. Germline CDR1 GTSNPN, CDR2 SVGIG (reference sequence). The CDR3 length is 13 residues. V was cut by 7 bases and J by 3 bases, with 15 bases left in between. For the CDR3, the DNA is TGTGCCTCCAAGGTAGGAGAACACACTGAAGCTTTCTTT. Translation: CASKVGEHTEAFF.

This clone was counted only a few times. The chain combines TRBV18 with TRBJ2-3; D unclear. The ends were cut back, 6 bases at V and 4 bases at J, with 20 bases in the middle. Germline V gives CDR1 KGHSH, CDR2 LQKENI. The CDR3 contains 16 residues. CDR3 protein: CASSPQGGLAADTQYF. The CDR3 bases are TGTGCCAGCTCCCCCCAAGGTGGTTTAGCCGCAGATACGCAGTATTTT. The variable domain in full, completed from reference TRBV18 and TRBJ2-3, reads NAGVMQNPRHLVRRRGQEARLRCSPMKGHSHVYWYRQLPEEGLKFMVYLQKENIIDESGMPKERFSAEFPKEGPSILRIQQVVRGDSAAYFCASSPQGGLAADTQYFGPGTRLTVL.

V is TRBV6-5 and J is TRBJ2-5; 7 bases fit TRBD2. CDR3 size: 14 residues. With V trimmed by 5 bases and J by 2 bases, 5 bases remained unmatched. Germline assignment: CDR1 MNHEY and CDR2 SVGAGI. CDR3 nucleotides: TGTGCCAGCAGTGGGGACTACTCACAAGAGACCCAGTACTTC. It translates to CASSGDYSQETQYF.

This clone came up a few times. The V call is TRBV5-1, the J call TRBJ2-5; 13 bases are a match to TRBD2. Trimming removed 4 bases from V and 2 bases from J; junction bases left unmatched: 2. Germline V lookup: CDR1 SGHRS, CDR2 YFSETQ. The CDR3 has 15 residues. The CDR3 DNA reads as TGCGCCAGCAGCCCGGGACTAGCGGGACAAGAGACCCAGTACTTC. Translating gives CASSPGLAGQETQYF.

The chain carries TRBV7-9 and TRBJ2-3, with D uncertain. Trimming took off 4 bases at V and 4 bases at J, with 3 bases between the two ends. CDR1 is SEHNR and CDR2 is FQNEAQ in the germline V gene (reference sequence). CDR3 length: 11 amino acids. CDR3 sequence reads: CASSSSDTQYF. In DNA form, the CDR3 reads TGTGCCAGCAGCTCGTCAGATACGCAGTATTTT.

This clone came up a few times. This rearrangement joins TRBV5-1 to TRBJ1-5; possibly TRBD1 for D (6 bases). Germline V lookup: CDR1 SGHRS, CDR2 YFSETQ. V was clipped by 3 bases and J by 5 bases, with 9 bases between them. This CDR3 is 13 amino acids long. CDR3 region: CASSWDTDQPQHF. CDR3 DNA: TGCGCCAGCAGCTGGGACACCGATCAGCCCCAGCATTTT.

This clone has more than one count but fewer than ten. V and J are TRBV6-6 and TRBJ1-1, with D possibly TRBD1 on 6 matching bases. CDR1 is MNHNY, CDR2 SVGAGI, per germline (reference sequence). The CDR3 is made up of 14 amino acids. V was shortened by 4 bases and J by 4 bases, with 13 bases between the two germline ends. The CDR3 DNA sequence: TGTGCCAGCAGTTCTCAGGGGCAGAGCACTGAAGCTTTCTTT. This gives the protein CASSSQGQSTEAFF.

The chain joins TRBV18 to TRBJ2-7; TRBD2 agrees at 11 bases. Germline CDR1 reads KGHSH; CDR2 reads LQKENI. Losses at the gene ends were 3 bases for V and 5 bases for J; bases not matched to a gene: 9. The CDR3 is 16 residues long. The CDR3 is CASSPVAGGPDHEQYF. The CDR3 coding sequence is TGTGCCAGCTCACCCGTAGCGGGAGGGCCCGACCACGAGCAGTACTTC.

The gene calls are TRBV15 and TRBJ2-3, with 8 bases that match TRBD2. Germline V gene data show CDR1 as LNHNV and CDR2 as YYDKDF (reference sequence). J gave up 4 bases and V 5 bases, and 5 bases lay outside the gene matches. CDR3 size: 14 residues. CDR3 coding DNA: TGTGCCACCAGCCCGTCGACTAGCGCAGATACGCAGTATTTT. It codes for CATSPSTSADTQYF. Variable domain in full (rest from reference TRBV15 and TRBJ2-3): DAMVIQNPRYQVTQFGKPVTLSCSQTLNHNVMYWYQQKSSQAPKLLFHYYDKDFNNEADTPDNFQSRRPNTSFCFLDIRSPGLGDTAMYLCATSPSTSADTQYFGPGTRLTVL.

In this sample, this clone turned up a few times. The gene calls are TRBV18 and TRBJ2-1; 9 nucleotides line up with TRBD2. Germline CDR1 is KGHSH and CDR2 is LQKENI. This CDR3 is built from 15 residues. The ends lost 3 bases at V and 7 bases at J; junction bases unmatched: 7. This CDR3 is CASSPPAGGENEQFF. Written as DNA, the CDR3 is TGTGCCAGCTCACCCCCCGCGGGAGGGGAGAATGAGCAGTTCTTC.

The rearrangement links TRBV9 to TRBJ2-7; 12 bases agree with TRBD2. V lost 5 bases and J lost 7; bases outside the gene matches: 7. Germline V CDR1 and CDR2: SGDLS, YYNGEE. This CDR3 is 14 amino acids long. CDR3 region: CASSLTSGSEEQYF. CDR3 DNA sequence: TGTGCCAGCAGTCTGACTAGCGGGAGTGAAGAGCAGTACTTC. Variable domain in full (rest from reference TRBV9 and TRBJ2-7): DSGVTQTPKHLITATGQRVTLRCSPRSGDLSVYWYQQSLDQGLQFLIQYYNGEERAKGNILERFSAQQFPDLHSELNLSSLELGDSALYFCASSLTSGSEEQYFGPGTRLTVT.

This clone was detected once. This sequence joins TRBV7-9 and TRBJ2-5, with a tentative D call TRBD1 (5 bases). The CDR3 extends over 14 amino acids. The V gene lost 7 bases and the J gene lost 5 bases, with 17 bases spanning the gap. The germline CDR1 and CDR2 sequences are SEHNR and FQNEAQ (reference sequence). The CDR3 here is CASIQDGISETQYF. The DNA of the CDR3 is TGTGCCAGCATACAGGACGGAATATCGGAGACCCAGTACTTC.

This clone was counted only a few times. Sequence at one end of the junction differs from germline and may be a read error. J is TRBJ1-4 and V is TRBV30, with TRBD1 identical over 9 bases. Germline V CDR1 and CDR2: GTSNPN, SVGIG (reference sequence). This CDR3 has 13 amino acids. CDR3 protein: CAWSEARGTGRVF. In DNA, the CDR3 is TGTGCCTGGAGCGAAGCACGAGGGACAGGGAGGGTTTTT.

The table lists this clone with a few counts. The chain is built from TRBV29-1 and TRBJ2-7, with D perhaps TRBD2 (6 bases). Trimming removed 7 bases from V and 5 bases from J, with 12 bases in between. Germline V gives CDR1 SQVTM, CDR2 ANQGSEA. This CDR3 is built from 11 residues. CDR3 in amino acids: CSAGTLDEQYF. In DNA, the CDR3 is TGCAGCGCCGGGACTCTTGACGAGCAGTACTTC.

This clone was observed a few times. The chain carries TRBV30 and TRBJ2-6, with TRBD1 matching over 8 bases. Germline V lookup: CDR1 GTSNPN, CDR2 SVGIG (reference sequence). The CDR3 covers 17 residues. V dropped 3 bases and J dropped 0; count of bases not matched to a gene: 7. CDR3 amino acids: CAWSVTGALSGANVLTF. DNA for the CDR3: TGTGCCTGGAGCGTGACAGGGGCCCTCTCTGGGGCCAACGTCCTGACTTTC.

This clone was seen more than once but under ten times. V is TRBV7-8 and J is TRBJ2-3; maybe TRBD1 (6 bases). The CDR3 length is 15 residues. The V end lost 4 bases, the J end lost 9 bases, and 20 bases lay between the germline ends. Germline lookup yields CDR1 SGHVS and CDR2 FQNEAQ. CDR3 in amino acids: CASSSGQGEWSTQYF. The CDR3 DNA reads TGTGCCAGCAGCTCGGGACAAGGAGAATGGTCGACGCAGTATTTT.

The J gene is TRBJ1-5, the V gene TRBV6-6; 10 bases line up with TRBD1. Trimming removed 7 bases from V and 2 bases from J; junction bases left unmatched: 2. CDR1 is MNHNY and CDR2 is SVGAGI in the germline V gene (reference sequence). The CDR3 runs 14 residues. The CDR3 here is CASTGTGGNQPQHF. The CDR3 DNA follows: TGTGCCAGCACCGGGACAGGGGGCAATCAGCCCCAGCATTTT.